This T cell receptor beta chain is from a study of blood T cell repertoires in COVID-19. At the level of the study: Samples came from the United States, Italy and Spain, spanning acute and convalescent COVID-19. Sources were T cells, B-cell-depleted T cells, or PBMCs; the material itself was cDNA or gDNA.

All recovered Cohort 3 donors got two negative PCRs, got clearance, or saw symptom resolution. The CDR3 spans 13 residues. Germline CDR1 LGHDT, CDR2 YNNKEL (reference sequence). Trimming removed 4 bases from V and 7 bases from J, with 13 bases in between. The data were produced by immunoSEQ multiplex PCR, yet TCRdb's version contains in-frame clones alone and is incomplete. The sample has about 210,000 clones, 80% to 90% seen once. The chain employs TRBV3-1 (or the pseudogene TRBV3-2) and TRBJ1-1; D not resolved. Sequencing used PBMCs or T cells enriched from blood (not recorded which). This receptor was identified in a woman younger than 30 who had recovered from COVID-19. The CDR3 spells CASSPPSGGEAFF. The CDR3, as DNA: TGTGCCAGCAGCCCCCCCTCGGGAGGTGAAGCTTTCTTT.